The entry below describes one T cell receptor beta chain. The antigen remains undetermined. This entry is derived from a study of regulatory T cells in long-lasting Graves disease. General observations from the study: There was favoring of TRBV28, TRBJ1-2 and TRBJ2-5 in persistent disease.

The CDR3 contains 18 residues. CDR1 is SGHTA and CDR2 is FQGNSA in the germline V gene. Trimming at V came to 1 base and at J to 0 bases, leaving 7 bases not matched to a gene. Time point indicated: persistent/refractory GD, antithyroid drugs over 5 years with positive TRAb. Generation of the TCR library employed RNA extracted from PBMCs. Arm-PCR with iRepertoire HTBI primers amplified the CDR3 regions for these TCR beta libraries. TCRdb fed the multiplex PCR reads into MiXCR, producing one record per CDR3 protein. The table shows 300,000 to 400,000 distinct CDR3 sequences, with 15% to 20% occurring only once.

Here the sequenced sample was peripheral blood mononuclear cells (PBMCs), taken when the disease was refractory, from a patient treated with antithyroid drugs. The sequence was obtained from a female donor with Graves disease. This chain uses TRBV7-2 with TRBJ1-2; 11 positions agree with TRBD1. The CDR3 here is CASSLVGQGGTSNYGYTF. The CDR3 bases are TGTGCCAGCAGCTTAGTGGGACAGGGGGGGACCTCTAACTATGGCTACACCTTC.